This T cell receptor (beta chain) was sequenced for a study of OX40 agonist ivuxolimab in advanced cancers. Overall study findings and caveats: Among some nonresponders, normalized T-cell clonal expansion was also low.

Concerning this clone: Antigen unknown.

Sequencing used immunoSEQ multiplex PCR; TCRdb keeps in-frame clones, though not all of them. The repertoire holds over 50,000 clones, with around 93% as singletons. Autoimmune disease history or systemic immunosuppression excluded patients. Germline CDR1 LGHNT, CDR2 FRNRAP. Trimming took 7 bases from V and 0 from J, leaving 16 bases between them. The length of the CDR3 is 16 residues. This TCR derives from an adult with an advanced solid tumor such as melanoma, head and neck, liver or kidney cancer. This chain connects TRBV12-5 to TRBJ1-5; tentative D call: TRBD1 (6 bases). The source material was CD4+ or CD8+ T cells sorted from blood, sampled in a trial of the OX40 agonist ivuxolimab. The CDR3 DNA is TGTGCTAGTGACGACTCAACAGGGAATAGCAATCAGCCCCAGCATTTT. It encodes CASDDSTGNSNQPQHF.